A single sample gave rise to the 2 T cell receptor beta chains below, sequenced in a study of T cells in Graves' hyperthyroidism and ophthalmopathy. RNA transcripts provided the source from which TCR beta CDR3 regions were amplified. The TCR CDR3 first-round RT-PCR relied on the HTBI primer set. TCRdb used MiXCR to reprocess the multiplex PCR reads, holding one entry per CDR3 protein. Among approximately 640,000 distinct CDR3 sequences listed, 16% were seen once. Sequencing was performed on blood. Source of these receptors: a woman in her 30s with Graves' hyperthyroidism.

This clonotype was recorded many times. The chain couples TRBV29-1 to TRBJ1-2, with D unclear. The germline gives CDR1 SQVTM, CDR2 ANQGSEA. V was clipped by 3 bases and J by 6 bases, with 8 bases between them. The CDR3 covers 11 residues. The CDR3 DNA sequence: TGCAGCGTTGAGGTTCAACATGGCTACACCTTC. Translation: CSVEVQHGYTF.

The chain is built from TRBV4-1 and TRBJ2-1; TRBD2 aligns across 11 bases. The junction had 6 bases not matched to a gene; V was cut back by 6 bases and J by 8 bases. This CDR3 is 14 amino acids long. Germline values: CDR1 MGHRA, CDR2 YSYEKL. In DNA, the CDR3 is TGCGCCAGCAGATCACTAGCGGGAGTACATGAGCAGTTCTTC. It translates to CASRSLAGVHEQFF.